This entry lists 4 T cell receptor beta chains sequenced from one sample in a study of cytomegalovirus exposure and HLA in healthy donors. Vbeta (60) and Jbeta (13) primers were used in the PCR. Measured with immunoSEQ multiplex PCR; TCRdb has only the in-frame clones, and not every one. The sample records about 150,000 clones, 78% being singletons. Sequencing input: PBMCs. The receptors come from a woman in her forties or fifties in good health and CMV-seropositive.

The chain has TRBV18 and TRBJ2-5; D may be TRBD1 (8 bases). The V gene lost 5 bases and the J gene lost 5 bases, with 15 bases spanning the gap. CDR3 length: 14 residues. CDR1 and CDR2 (germline): KGHSH, LQKENI. CDR3 coding DNA: TGTGCCAGCTCATTCGACAGGGGAGGGGAGACCCAGTACTTC. Amino acid sequence: CASSFDRGGETQYF.

The chain couples TRBV4-1 to TRBJ1-2, with TRBD1 matching over 10 bases. V trimming: 1 base; J trimming: 8 bases; junction bases outside the gene matches: 4. The CDR3 loop spans 14 amino acids. Germline CDR1 reads MGHRA; CDR2 reads YSYEKL. DNA of the CDR3: TGCGCCAGCAGCCAAGTAGGGACAGGGGTCGGCTACACCTTC. Translating it yields CASSQVGTGVGYTF.

The sample holds a few counts of this clone. The chain combines TRBV7-8 with TRBJ2-2; tentative D call: TRBD2 (6 bases). CDR3 length: 17 amino acids. CDR1 SGHVS and CDR2 FQNEAQ come from the germline V gene. The V and J ends lost 5 bases and 0 bases respectively, with 16 bases between them. The DNA of the CDR3 is TGTGCCAGCAGCACGCGAGGGACTCGTTCGAACACCGGGGAGCTGTTTTTT. It yields the protein CASSTRGTRSNTGELFF.

The V call is TRBV10-2, the J call TRBJ2-7; D is uncertain. Germline CDR1 is WSHSY and CDR2 is SAAADI. V lost 8 bases to trimming and J lost 3 bases, with 8 bases between them. The CDR3 runs 11 residues. In DNA, the CDR3 is TGCGCCAGCGCACTCGGCTACGAGCAGTACTTC. It translates to CASALGYEQYF.